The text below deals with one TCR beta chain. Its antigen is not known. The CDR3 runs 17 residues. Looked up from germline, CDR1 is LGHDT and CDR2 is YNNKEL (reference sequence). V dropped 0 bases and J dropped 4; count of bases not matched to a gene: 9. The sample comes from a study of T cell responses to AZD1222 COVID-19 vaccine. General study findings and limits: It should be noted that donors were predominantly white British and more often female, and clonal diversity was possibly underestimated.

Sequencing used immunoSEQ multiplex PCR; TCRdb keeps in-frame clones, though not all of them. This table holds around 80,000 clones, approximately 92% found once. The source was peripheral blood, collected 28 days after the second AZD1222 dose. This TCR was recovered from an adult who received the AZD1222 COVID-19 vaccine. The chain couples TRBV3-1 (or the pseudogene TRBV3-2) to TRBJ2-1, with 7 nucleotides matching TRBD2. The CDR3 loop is CASSQEGWEGPYNEQFF. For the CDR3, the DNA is TGTGCCAGCAGCCAAGAAGGGTGGGAGGGACCTTACAATGAGCAGTTCTTC.